These T cell receptor beta chains were read from a single sample in a study of blood T cell repertoires in COVID-19. Assay: immunoSEQ multiplex PCR; the TCRdb copy retains only in-frame clones and omits some. The repertoire holds tens of thousands of clones, with about 86% as singletons. The sequenced sample was peripheral blood. The receptors derive from an elderly man in a cohort sampled during active COVID-19. CDR3s include the opening cysteine and the closing phenylalanine or tryptophan. Each record gives: J gene, V gene, CDR3 protein.

TRBJ2-1 | TRBV18 | CASSPAGGQNEQFF
TRBJ2-1 | TRBV6-6 | CASSRGQPSSNEQFF
TRBJ1-6 | TRBV2 | CASRPGQKGSPLHF
TRBJ2-2 | TRBV10-2 | CASAQGWTGELFF
TRBJ2-5 | TRBV10-3 | CAISGKGGWETQYF
TRBJ2-5 | TRBV15 | CATSLQGRETQYF
TRBJ1-2 | TRBV19 | CASSIRGANYGYTF
TRBJ2-5 | TRBV7-9 | CASSPLGQGTETQYF
TRBJ2-7 | TRBV6-5 | CASRAGQGISYEQYF
TRBJ2-7 | TRBV5-4 | CASSPSYRGVEQYF
TRBJ2-1 | TRBV29-1 | CSGDLAGLQSSYNEQFF
TRBJ2-7 | TRBV6-2/TRBV6-3 | CASSYSTSGGPSSYEQYF
TRBJ2-5 | TRBV19 | CASSMVTDQETQYF
TRBJ2-5 | TRBV3-1/TRBV3-2 | CASSQVFGAGEETQYF
TRBJ2-1 | TRBV11-2 | CASSSSAGSSYNEQFF
TRBJ1-1 | TRBV11-2 | CASSYAGGFHTEAFF
TRBJ1-4 | TRBV18 | CASSLEGQGSEKLFF
TRBJ2-5 | TRBV7-9 | CASSSTSGVETQYF
TRBJ2-5 | TRBV10-3 | CATGADWTQETQYF
TRBJ1-1 | TRBV5-4 | CASSPSVNTEAFF
TRBJ1-1 | TRBV7-6 | CASSLAGTGRAEAFF
TRBJ2-5 | TRBV9 | CASSVPPIETQYF
TRBJ1-1 | TRBV7-9 | CASSLVMGARTEAFF
TRBJ2-3 | TRBV7-9 | CASHLGQGGTQYF
TRBJ2-3 | TRBV10-3 | CAISGRTSGVTDTQYF
TRBJ2-2 | TRBV2 | CASSRGSYTGELFF
TRBJ2-5 | TRBV18 | CASSRGGRRYEETQYF
TRBJ2-1 | TRBV24-1 | CATSDKQGRYEQFF
TRBJ2-2 | TRBV19 | CASSIARGANTGELFF
TRBJ2-1 | TRBV6-5 | CASSSTGQGAFF
TRBJ1-2 | TRBV10-3 | CAISESSQGDGYTF
TRBJ2-3 | TRBV7-9 | CASSLGSGGALVSTDTQYF
TRBJ1-5 | TRBV5-1 | CASRSGTGINQPQHF
TRBJ1-6 | TRBV13 | CASSWRALNSPLHF
TRBJ2-6 | TRBV29-1 | CSVEGQSSGANVLTF
TRBJ1-5 | TRBV10-3 | CAISGGLGQPQHF
TRBJ2-3 | TRBV5-5 | CASSRALAVLDTQYF
TRBJ2-2 | TRBV4-1 | CASSQEAGRGELFF
TRBJ2-1 | TRBV5-1 | CASSLLGGAGNEQFF
TRBJ2-5 | TRBV5-4 | CASSRADREQETQYF
TRBJ2-7 | TRBV5-1 | CASSLGQATYEQYF
TRBJ2-1 | TRBV6-2/TRBV6-3 | CASSYFFRTSGESSYNEQFF
TRBJ1-2 | TRBV6-5 | CASSYSGGGYGYTF
TRBJ2-1 | TRBV9 | CASSREVYYNEQFF
TRBJ2-2 | TRBV19 | CASSLRLAANTGELFF
TRBJ2-2 | TRBV18 | CASSPWGLDRSGELFF